Listed below are T cell receptor beta chains from one sample, sequenced in a study of response to subunit inactivated influenza vaccine. TCRdb passed the RT-PCR reads through MiXCR, listing each CDR3 protein once. The sample lists about 520,000 distinct CDR3 sequences; 25% were seen once. The source material was CD4+ T cells sorted from PBMCs, sampled about 5 days after vaccination. All receptors derive from a man in his fifties or sixties who received an inactivated influenza vaccine. CDR3s leave out the opening cysteine and the closing phenylalanine or tryptophan. The D gene is left open where the match is weak.

d_call v_call cdr3_aa
. TRBV5-1 ASSIDPGRKSYGYT
TRBD1 TRBV4-3 ASSQSGTGGRNTEAF
TRBD2 TRBV9 ASSVVGGEAYNEQF
. TRBV15 ATSLSGGSYNEQF
. TRBV6-2/TRBV6-3 ASRPYREVDGYT
TRBD2 TRBV5-1 ASSLTGLAENIQY
. TRBV20-1 SARVRAFYGYT
. TRBV6-5 ASSYSYRKETQY
. TRBV5-1 ASSPFGGVDGETQY
TRBD1 TRBV20-1 SARDPGQGTRSEQF
. TRBV12-3/TRBV12-4 ASSPQVVHTDTQY
. TRBV30 AWSGTYSNQPQH
. TRBV12-3/TRBV12-4 ASSWVPANTGELF
TRBD1 TRBV3-1 ASSQVDRGRAF
. TRBV12-3/TRBV12-4 ASSLSRNYGYT
. TRBV28 ASSLYAGAKVYEQY
. TRBV12-3/TRBV12-4 ASSPDRLYGYT
. TRBV12-3/TRBV12-4 ASSWGDYGYT
. TRBV29-1 SAPPGLSTDTQY
. TRBV6-5 ASSSTRSATNEKLF
. TRBV10-3 AISENRDRTQY
. TRBV20-1 SARPGHPNTEAF
. TRBV20-1 SATLTNTGELF
TRBD2 TRBV20-1 SARSGLAGGLQNEQF
. TRBV6-6 ASSYPGVQPQH
TRBD1 TRBV24-1 ATSDLPDRGAGELF
. TRBV7-2 ASSSDPGSYWNEQF
TRBD1 TRBV20-1 SALDRGQVYGYT
TRBD2 TRBV24-1 ATSDSPGTNQETQY
TRBD1 TRBV20-1 SARWTGEAF
. TRBV7-2 ASSRGGGLNTEAF
TRBD1 TRBV6-1 ASSPDRVNIQY
TRBD1 TRBV18 ASSGQGLRGYNEQF
TRBD1 TRBV30 AWSVMFRQGPF
. TRBV7-6 ASSPLGGIAYGYT
TRBD1 TRBV24-1 ATSRQGSPGELF
TRBD2 TRBV11-1 ASTPFRVVAGWVEEQF
TRBD1 TRBV12-3/TRBV12-4 ASSTRTGDEQY
TRBD2 TRBV25-1 ASSEPGRTYEQY
. TRBV24-1 ATPGQPPNQPQH
. TRBV3-1 ASSQDGAEQY
. TRBV4-1 ASSQGFPNTGELF